This T cell receptor beta chain derives from a study of shared clonotypes between healthy human individuals. The V gene end was trimmed by 7 bases and the J gene end by 0 bases; junction bases not matched to a gene: 9. CDR3 size: 16 residues. CDR1 and CDR2 (germline): MNHEY, SMNVEV (reference sequence). This table comes from immunoSEQ multiplex PCR, and its TCRdb copy is limited to in-frame clones, with some not included. This sample has roughly 500,000 clones, with 70% to 85% found just once. Adult Caucasians living in Nashville, Tennessee made up all of the donors. V is TRBV27 and J is TRBJ2-3; 8 nucleotides align to TRBD2. Sequenced material: PBMCs. The source of this sequence is a middle-aged woman in good health. Some clones in this sample may be carry-over from other donors' samples. The CDR3 here is CASNLEASGSTDTQYF. As DNA, the CDR3 is TGTGCCAGCAACCTGGAAGCTAGCGGGAGCACAGATACGCAGTATTTT.